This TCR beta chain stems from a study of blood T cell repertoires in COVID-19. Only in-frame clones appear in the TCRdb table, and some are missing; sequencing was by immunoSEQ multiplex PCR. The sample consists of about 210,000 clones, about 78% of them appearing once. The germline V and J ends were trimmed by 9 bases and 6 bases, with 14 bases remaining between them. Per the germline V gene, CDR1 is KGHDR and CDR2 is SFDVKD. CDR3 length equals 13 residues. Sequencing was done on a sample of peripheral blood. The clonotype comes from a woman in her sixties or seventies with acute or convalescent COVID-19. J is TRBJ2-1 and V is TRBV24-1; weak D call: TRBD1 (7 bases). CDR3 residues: CATEGAGPNEQFF. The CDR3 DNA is TGTGCCACCGAGGGGGCGGGGCCCAATGAGCAGTTCTTC.